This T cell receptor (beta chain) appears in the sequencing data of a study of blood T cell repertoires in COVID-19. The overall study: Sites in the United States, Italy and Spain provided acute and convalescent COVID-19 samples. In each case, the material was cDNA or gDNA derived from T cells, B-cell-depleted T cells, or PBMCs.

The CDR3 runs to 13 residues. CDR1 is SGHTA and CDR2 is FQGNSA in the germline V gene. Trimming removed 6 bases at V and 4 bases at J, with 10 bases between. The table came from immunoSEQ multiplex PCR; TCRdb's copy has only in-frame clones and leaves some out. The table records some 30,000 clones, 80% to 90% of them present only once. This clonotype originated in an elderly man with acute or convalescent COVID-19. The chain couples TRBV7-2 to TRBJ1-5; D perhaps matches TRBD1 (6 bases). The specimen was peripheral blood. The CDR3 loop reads CASSPDSNQPQHF. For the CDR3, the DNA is TGTGCCAGCAGTCCGGACAGTAATCAGCCCCAGCATTTT. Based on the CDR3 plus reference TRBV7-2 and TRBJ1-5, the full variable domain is GAGVSQSPSNKVTEKGKDVELRCDPISGHTALYWYRQSLGQGLEFLIYFQGNSAPDKSGLPSDRFSAERTGGSVSTLTIQRTQQEDSAVYLCASSPDSNQPQHFGDGTRLSIL.